This T cell receptor beta chain appears in the sequencing data of a study of control samples from healthy donors and cancer patients. V shed 10 bases and J 6 bases; nucleotides not matched to a gene: 9. The length of the CDR3 is 14 residues. CDR1 is ENHRY and CDR2 is SYGVKD in the germline V gene. Profiling relied on immunoSEQ multiplex PCR, and the TCRdb table lists in-frame clones only, not all of them. Among 100,000 to 150,000 clones listed, 91% were seen once. The sequencing input was blood. V gene TRBV10-3 combines with J gene TRBJ1-1, with 12 bases identical to TRBD1. This sequence originates from a man aged 18 to 35 in good health. The CDR3 nucleotides are TGTGCCACCTATCCGGGACAGGGGGCTCCTGAAGCTTTCTTT. It encodes CATYPGQGAPEAFF.